The 18 T cell receptor beta chains below all came from one sample that was sequenced in a study of blood T cell repertoires in COVID-19. Libraries were prepared by immunoSEQ multiplex PCR; TCRdb keeps only in-frame clonotypes and omits some of them. The sample holds 120,000 to 150,000 clones, around 80% seen once. Sequencing used peripheral blood. These receptors all stem from a man at least 80 years old with acute or convalescent COVID-19.

A few counts support this clone. The rearrangement joins TRBV11-2 to TRBJ1-3; TRBD1 agrees at 9 bases. There are 18 residues in the CDR3. CDR1 is SGHAT and CDR2 is FQNNGV in the germline V gene. Trimming cost V 0 bases and J 2 bases; bases outside gene matches: 8. The CDR3 region has the DNA TGTGCCAGCAGCTTAGACGAAGGGGACAGGGTGGCTGGAAACACCATATATTTT. Translation gives CASSLDEGDRVAGNTIYF. The entire variable domain, with the rest obtained from reference TRBV11-2 and TRBJ1-3, is as follows: EAGVAQSPRYKIIEKRQSVAFWCNPISGHATLYWYQQILGQGPKLLIQFQNNGVVDDSQLPKDRFSAERLKGVDSTLKIQPAKLEDSAVYLCASSLDEGDRVAGNTIYFGEGSWLTVV.

This clone was seen a handful of times. CDR3 nucleotides: TGTGCCAGCAGCTTATCCGCGGGGACTCCTACGAAGCAGTACTTC. Translated, it gives CASSLSAGTPTKQYF. V gene TRBV7-2 combines with J gene TRBJ2-7; D may be TRBD2 (6 bases). This CDR3 has 15 residues. Germline-derived CDR1 and CDR2 are SGHTA and FQGNSA. V was shortened by 2 bases and J by 8 bases, with 19 bases between the two germline ends. Variable domain in full (rest from reference TRBV7-2 and TRBJ2-7): GAGVSQSPSNKVTEKGKDVELRCDPISGHTALYWYRQSLGQGLEFLIYFQGNSAPDKSGLPSDRFSAERTGGSVSTLTIQRTQQEDSAVYLCASSLSAGTPTKQYFGPGTRLTVT.

The chain uses TRBV5-1 and TRBJ2-5; 10 bases are shared with TRBD2. This CDR3 has 17 residues. Germline V gene sequence: CDR1 SGHRS, CDR2 YFSETQ. Unmatched junction bases numbered 8, after V lost 1 base and J lost 2 bases. The CDR3 sequence: CASSLRPTSGEQETQYF. In nucleotides, the CDR3 is TGCGCCAGCAGCTTGCGACCCACTAGCGGGGAACAAGAGACCCAGTACTTC.

The J gene is TRBJ2-1, the V gene TRBV11-2; tentative D call: TRBD1 (6 bases). The length of the CDR3 is 15 residues. CDR1 is SGHAT and CDR2 is FQNNGV in the germline V gene. V lost 0 bases to trimming and J lost 3 bases, with 9 bases between them. The CDR3 DNA reads TGTGCCAGCAGCTTAGACCCACAGGGCTACAATGAGCAGTTCTTC. Protein: CASSLDPQGYNEQFF.

The chain is built from TRBV7-8 and TRBJ1-2, with TRBD1 matching over 8 bases. Germline V gene lookup returns CDR1 SGHVS and CDR2 FQNEAQ. The CDR3 sequence is 14 residues long. Losses at the gene ends were 5 bases for V and 5 bases for J; bases not matched to a gene: 7. In DNA form, the CDR3 reads TGTGCCAGCAGCCCCGAACAGGGGGGGTATGGCTACACCTTC. Its protein is CASSPEQGGYGYTF.

This clone was seen once. In DNA, the CDR3 is TGTGCCAGTAGTATAGGGGACATACATAACACCGGGGAGCTGTTTTTT. The encoded protein is CASSIGDIHNTGELFF. The chain employs TRBV19 and TRBJ2-2, with a tentative D call TRBD1 (6 bases). Germline loops: CDR1 LNHDA, CDR2 SQIVND (reference sequence). This CDR3 region has 16 residues. V was shortened by 1 base and J by 2 bases, with 11 bases between the two germline ends.

The J gene is TRBJ1-2, the V gene TRBV5-6; 10 nucleotides match TRBD1. V trimming: 1 base; J trimming: 4 bases; junction bases outside the gene matches: 10. CDR3 size: 17 residues. Germline V gene data show CDR1 as SGHDT and CDR2 as YYEEEE. The CDR3 protein is CASSLYRDRGRVYGYTF. The CDR3 DNA is TGTGCCAGCAGCTTGTACAGGGACAGGGGACGTGTCTATGGCTACACCTTC.

The V and J genes are TRBV4-1 and TRBJ2-7; possibly TRBD2 for D (6 bases). The ends were cut back, 4 bases at V and 5 bases at J, with 15 bases in the middle. Germline V gene sequence: CDR1 MGHRA, CDR2 YSYEKL. This CDR3 is 14 amino acids long. The CDR3 bases are TGCGCCAGCAGCCCTCAGACCTGGGGGGACGAGCAGTACTTC. Protein sequence: CASSPQTWGDEQYF.

The rearrangement links TRBV28 to TRBJ2-7, with D perhaps matching TRBD1 (5 bases). The V and J ends lost 4 bases and 6 bases respectively, with 16 bases between them. Germline V gives CDR1 MDHEN, CDR2 SYDVKM. This CDR3 has 14 amino acids. CDR3 protein: CASSSQGGFGEQYF. The CDR3 region has the DNA TGTGCCAGCAGTTCCCAGGGCGGTTTCGGCGAGCAGTACTTC.

This chain uses TRBV2 with TRBJ1-2; 9 positions agree with TRBD1. The germline CDR1 and CDR2 sequences are SNHLY and FYNNEI. Losses at the gene ends were 6 bases for V and 8 bases for J; bases not matched to a gene: 16. This CDR3 is built from 16 residues. For the CDR3, the DNA is TGTGCCAGCAGCGCCTTCCCCTCGACAGGGGGTGGCGGCTACACCTTC. This codes for CASSAFPSTGGGGYTF.

The chain links TRBV3-1 (or the pseudogene TRBV3-2) to TRBJ2-2; tentative D call: TRBD2 (7 bases). CDR1 and CDR2 (germline): LGHDT, YNNKEL (reference sequence). CDR3 size: 18 residues. The V and J ends lost 0 bases and 0 bases respectively, with 14 bases between them. CDR3 bases: TGTGCCAGCAGCCAAGATGATGGCGGGGGCTCGAACACCGGGGAGCTGTTTTTT. It specifies CASSQDDGGGSNTGELFF.

The gene calls are TRBV7-2 and TRBJ1-5, with D unresolved. Germline V gives CDR1 SGHTA, CDR2 FQGNSA. The ends were cut back, 1 base at V and 2 bases at J, with 3 bases in the middle. CDR3 length: 13 residues. CDR3 coding DNA: TGTGCCAGCAGCTTAGTCGGCAATCAGCCCCAGCATTTT. Amino acids: CASSLVGNQPQHF.

The chain joins TRBV30 to TRBJ1-1; D may be TRBD1 (5 bases). V shed 1 base and J shed 2 bases, with 11 bases lying between them. Germline V gene data show CDR1 as GTSNPN and CDR2 as SVGIG (reference sequence). This CDR3 has 14 residues. CDR3 nucleotide sequence: TGTGCCTGGAGTGAGGGGCTAGGTAACACTGAAGCTTTCTTT. This translates into CAWSEGLGNTEAFF.

The J gene is TRBJ1-5, the V gene TRBV27; D is ambiguous. V lost 3 bases to trimming and J lost 4 bases, with 7 bases between them. Germline CDR1 and CDR2: MNHEY and SMNVEV (reference sequence). The CDR3 totals 13 residues. The CDR3 coding sequence is TGTGCCAGCAGTTTCGACAAAAATCAGCCCCAGCATTTT. Translating it yields CASSFDKNQPQHF.

The chain has TRBV3-1 (or the pseudogene TRBV3-2) and TRBJ2-7, with D possibly being TRBD1 (6 bases). Trimming removed 1 base at V and 4 bases at J, with 11 bases between. The CDR3 has 14 residues. Germline loops: CDR1 LGHDT, CDR2 YNNKEL (reference sequence). The CDR3 is CASSQVQGKYEQYF. The CDR3 bases are TGTGCCAGCAGCCAAGTTCAGGGGAAGTACGAGCAGTACTTC.

The chain uses TRBV18 and TRBJ2-1, with TRBD2 identical over 14 bases. From germline, CDR1 is KGHSH and CDR2 LQKENI. V shed 0 bases and J 9 bases; nucleotides not matched to a gene: 4. The CDR3 extends over 16 amino acids. The DNA of the CDR3 is TGTGCCAGCTCACCACCCGGGACTAGCGGGGGAGGTGAGCAGTTCTTC. Amino acid sequence: CASSPPGTSGGGEQFF.

The V gene is TRBV7-9, the J gene TRBJ2-3; 10 nucleotides align to TRBD1. Germline V gene sequence: CDR1 SEHNR, CDR2 FQNEAQ (reference sequence). The CDR3 covers 15 residues. V lost 3 bases, J lost 4 bases, and 4 bases stayed unmatched. In nucleotides, the CDR3 is TGTGCCAGCAGCTTCACCGGGACAGGGGCAGATACGCAGTATTTT. It is translated as CASSFTGTGADTQYF.

The chain has TRBV7-2 and TRBJ2-4; tentative D call: TRBD1 (7 bases). This CDR3 is 14 amino acids long. Germline CDR1 is SGHTA and CDR2 is FQGNSA. The germline V and J ends were trimmed by 3 bases and 8 bases, with 14 bases remaining between them. The CDR3, as DNA: TGTGCCAGCAGCTTGTTAGGGGGCGGGGACATTCAGTACTTC. This encodes CASSLLGGGDIQYF.